A selection of T cell receptor beta chains follows, all from one sample in a study of metastatic and nonmetastatic thyroid tumors. TCRdb re-processed the PCR reads through MiXCR. The sample shows around 19,000 clones, approximately 30% of them seen only once. The sequencing sample was made of blood. All receptors derive from a female donor with papillary thyroid cancer or a benign thyroid nodule (not recorded which). Some clones in this sample may be carry-over from other donors' samples. The conserved cysteine and the conserved F or W are not part of the CDR3 here. For some rows the clone size is stated as once, few or many, or as a class when expanded; others skip it.

v_call,clone_size,j_call,cdr3_aa
TRBV20-1,.,TRBJ1-3,SAISGTSGNTIY
TRBV27,medium-sized,TRBJ2-7,ASSSSRTGAPYEQY
TRBV5-5,.,TRBJ2-3,ASSLAGSADTQY
TRBV5-1,many,TRBJ2-3,ASSLSGRASTDTQY
TRBV4-1,medium-sized,TRBJ2-3,ASSQDARGGDTQY
TRBV6-1,few,TRBJ1-6,ASWRGAGGAGSPLH
TRBV5-4,.,TRBJ1-2,ASSPDTNYGYT
TRBV7-9,many,TRBJ2-7,ASSLGREYEQY
TRBV5-5,many,TRBJ2-5,ASSLVGLGETQY
TRBV20-1,.,TRBJ2-7,SARRTQGGSYEQY
TRBV11-2,.,TRBJ2-1,ASSFSPAGAYNEQF
TRBV20-1,few,TRBJ2-7,SARDGAGKNEQY
TRBV19,.,TRBJ1-1,ASRLDSRDTEAF
TRBV12-3/TRBV12-4,.,TRBJ2-5,ASSLGYPGTKKETQY
TRBV5-1,medium-sized,TRBJ2-7,ASSLGGGRPYEQY
TRBV11-2,medium-sized,TRBJ2-7,ASSYPGPYEQY
TRBV20-1,.,TRBJ2-1,GAPTGLGFDEQF
TRBV18,medium-sized,TRBJ2-2,ASSPGKGTGHTGELF